This TCR beta chain was found in a study of T-cell memory formation after mild COVID-19. Study-wide results and limits: Within pre-infection memory, some responding clones were found, suggesting cross-reactive memory joined. Mostly located in CM and EM were contracting CD4+ clones, with contracting CD8+ clones located in EMRA. The second-wave clones peaking on day 37 were not confirmed as SARS-CoV-2-specific. Contracting clones from day 15 to 85 showed balanced CD4/CD8; later expanders favored CD4+.

This CDR3 contains 14 residues. V lost 7 bases, J lost 6 bases, and 5 bases stayed unmatched. Per germline, CDR1 WSHSY and CDR2 SAAADI. One entry per CDR3 protein, called by TCRdb with MiXCR from the 5' RACE reads. The sample consists of a few hundred thousand distinct CDR3 sequences, 8% to 10% of them appearing once. This clonotype was found a few times. Its antigen is undetermined. V and J are TRBV10-2 and TRBJ2-2; 10 bases align to TRBD1. Sequenced material: PBMCs or a T cell subset sorted from them (not recorded which). The receptor's source is a man younger than 35 who had mild COVID-19 (a few samples of this study predate the infection). Cell type and time point are not known. DNA of the CDR3: TGCGCCAGCAAGGGACAGGGGTTGCCCGGGGAGCTGTTTTTT. Encoded protein: CASKGQGLPGELFF.